Shown below are 14 T cell receptor beta chains from a single sample sequenced in a study of shared clonotypes between healthy human individuals. The assay was immunoSEQ multiplex PCR, and TCRdb's table has in-frame clones only and misses some. The table has roughly 1,000,000 clones, approximately 78% seen once. Specimen: memory CD4+ T cells from PBMCs. As for subset: CD45RA-negative fraction. All receptors come from a man aged 18 to 30 in good health. Some clones in this sample may be carry-over from other donors' samples.

This clone came up a few times. This chain uses TRBV27 with TRBJ2-7, with 7 bases fitting TRBD2. Germline CDR1 reads MNHEY; CDR2 reads SMNVEV (reference sequence). The CDR3 sequence is 16 residues long. Trimming took 1 base from V and 2 from J; bases not matched to a gene: 8. CDR3 in DNA: TGTGCCAGCAGTTTATTCGCTCTAGCGGCCACCTACGAGCAGTACTTC. This gives the protein CASSLFALAATYEQYF.

The chain has TRBV7-3 and TRBJ1-1; D unclear. Trimming removed 5 bases at V and 5 bases at J, with 18 bases between. The CDR3 contains 15 residues. Germline loops: CDR1 SGHTA, CDR2 FQGTGA. The CDR3 coding sequence is TGTGCCAGCAGCCTAATCGGGCTAGCGGAGACTGAAGCTTTCTTT. It encodes CASSLIGLAETEAFF.

V and J are TRBV9 and TRBJ2-5; D is unclear. This CDR3 region has 13 residues. CDR1 and CDR2 (germline): SGDLS, YYNGEE. V lost 4 bases and J lost 5, with 12 bases in between. This chain's CDR3 is CASSPRVGETQYF. CDR3 nucleotide sequence: TGTGCCAGCAGCCCCCGCGTTGGGGAGACCCAGTACTTC.

Turning to this clone: This sample also contains other DNA sequences that code for the same CDR3. The V gene is TRBV6-5, the J gene TRBJ1-2; the D is unclear. The CDR3 has 13 residues. V was cut by 6 bases and J by 1 base, with 9 bases left in between. CDR1 and CDR2 from the germline V gene are MNHEY and SVGAGI. As DNA, the CDR3 is TGTGCCAGCAGACGCGACCTTAACTATGGCTACACCTTC. It yields the protein CASRRDLNYGYTF.

A note on this clone: The same CDR3 can be traced to other DNA sequences in this sample. The rearrangement uses TRBV5-1 and TRBJ2-5; 10 bases align to TRBD2. The CDR3 loop spans 15 amino acids. Losses at the gene ends were 0 bases for V and 3 bases for J; bases not matched to a gene: 2. The germline V gene encodes CDR1 SGHRS and CDR2 YFSETQ. The CDR3 nucleotides are TGCGCCAGCAGCTTGGCCCTAGCGGGAGAAGAGACCCAGTACTTC. It is translated as CASSLALAGEETQYF.

The rearrangement uses TRBV7-9 and TRBJ1-6, with TRBD1 identical over 8 bases. The V and J ends lost 8 bases and 8 bases, in that order; junction bases with no gene match: 5. Germline V gene lookup returns CDR1 SEHNR and CDR2 FQNEAQ (reference sequence). The CDR3 contains 13 residues. The CDR3 DNA follows: TGTGCCAGCTCACAGGGGGTTCATTCACCCCTCCACTTT. Protein product: CASSQGVHSPLHF.

The chain carries TRBV18 and TRBJ1-2, with 7 bases fitting TRBD1. Per the germline V gene, CDR1 is KGHSH and CDR2 is LQKENI. The CDR3 length is 15 residues. Trimming at V came to 5 bases and at J to 3 bases, leaving 9 bases not matched to a gene. The DNA of the CDR3 is TGTGCCAGCTCAGCAACCATAACAGGGGACTATGGCTACACCTTC. It is translated as CASSATITGDYGYTF.

Remarks on this clone: Within the sample, other DNA sequences also encode this same CDR3. V gene TRBV18 combines with J gene TRBJ2-3; tentatively, D is TRBD1 or TRBD2 (6 bases each). This CDR3 has 15 amino acids. V was pared by 2 bases and J by 2 bases, with 11 bases between. CDR1 is KGHSH, CDR2 LQKENI, per germline. For the CDR3, the DNA is TGTGCCAGCTCACCATTGGGGGGCCCCACAGATACGCAGTATTTT. Its translation is CASSPLGGPTDTQYF.

This chain joins TRBV29-1 and TRBJ2-7; D may be TRBD1 (6 bases). In germline, CDR1 is SQVTM, CDR2 ANQGSEA. This CDR3 is 13 amino acids long. V dropped 7 bases and J dropped 0 bases, with 13 bases sitting between them. DNA of the CDR3: TGCAGCGCCCTGGACAGTTCCTCCTACGAGCAGTACTTC. Its translation is CSALDSSSYEQYF.

On this clone itself: Other DNA sequences in this specimen translate into the identical CDR3. This chain joins TRBV10-3 and TRBJ1-2, with no clear D. Germline V gene data show CDR1 as ENHRY and CDR2 as SYGVKD. V was shortened by 2 bases and J by 3 bases, with 7 bases between the two germline ends. The CDR3 spans 13 residues. In nucleotides, the CDR3 is TGTGCCATCAGTGAGGGAGGAGACTATGGCTACACCTTC. As protein: CAISEGGDYGYTF.

The rearrangement uses TRBV28 and TRBJ1-5, with unresolved D. Germline loops: CDR1 MDHEN, CDR2 SYDVKM. Trimming cost V 3 bases and J 5 bases, with 8 bases left between them. The length of the CDR3 is 13 residues. As DNA, the CDR3 is TGTGCCAGCAGTTTTACCCGAGATCAGCCCCAGCATTTT. Translated, it gives CASSFTRDQPQHF.

This chain uses TRBV6-5 with TRBJ1-6, with a possible D match to TRBD1 (6 bases). CDR3 length: 14 residues. In germline, CDR1 is MNHEY, CDR2 SVGAGI. Trimming took off 3 bases at V and 9 bases at J, with 12 bases between the two ends. The CDR3 DNA sequence: TGTGCCAGCAGTTATTCGGGGGGCTCTTCACCCCTCCACTTT. This translates into CASSYSGGSSPLHF.

Only one count was recorded for this clone. The chain couples TRBV5-4 to TRBJ1-4; 8 bases are a match to TRBD1. Per the germline V gene, CDR1 is SGHNT and CDR2 is YYREEE (reference sequence). The CDR3 consists of 14 residues. J gave up 8 bases and V 4 bases, and 7 bases lay outside the gene matches. This CDR3 is CASSPDRGGEKLFF. CDR3 coding DNA: TGTGCCAGCAGCCCTGACAGGGGCGGCGAAAAACTGTTTTTT.

The V call is TRBV15, the J call TRBJ2-6; no firm D call. The CDR3 has 17 amino acids. The ends were cut back, 0 bases at V and 2 bases at J, with 11 bases in the middle. CDR1 is LNHNV and CDR2 is YYDKDF in the germline V gene (reference sequence). CDR3 region: CATSRDSVRAGANVLTF. DNA of the CDR3: TGTGCCACCAGCAGAGATTCGGTCCGTGCTGGGGCCAACGTCCTGACTTTC.